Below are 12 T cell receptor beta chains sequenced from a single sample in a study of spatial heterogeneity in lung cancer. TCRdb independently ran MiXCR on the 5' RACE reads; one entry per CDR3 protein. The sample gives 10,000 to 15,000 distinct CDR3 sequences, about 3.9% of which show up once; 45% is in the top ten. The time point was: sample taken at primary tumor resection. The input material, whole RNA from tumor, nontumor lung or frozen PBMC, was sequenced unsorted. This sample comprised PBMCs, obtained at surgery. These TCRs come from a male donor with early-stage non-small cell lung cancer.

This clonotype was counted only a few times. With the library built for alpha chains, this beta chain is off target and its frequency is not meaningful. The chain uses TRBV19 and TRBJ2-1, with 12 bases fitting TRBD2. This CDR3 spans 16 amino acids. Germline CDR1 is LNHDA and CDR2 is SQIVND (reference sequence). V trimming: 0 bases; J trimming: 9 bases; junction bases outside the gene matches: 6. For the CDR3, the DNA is TGTGCCAGTAGTATAGACGATCTAGCGGGAGGGCCTGAGCAGTTCTTC. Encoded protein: CASSIDDLAGGPEQFF.

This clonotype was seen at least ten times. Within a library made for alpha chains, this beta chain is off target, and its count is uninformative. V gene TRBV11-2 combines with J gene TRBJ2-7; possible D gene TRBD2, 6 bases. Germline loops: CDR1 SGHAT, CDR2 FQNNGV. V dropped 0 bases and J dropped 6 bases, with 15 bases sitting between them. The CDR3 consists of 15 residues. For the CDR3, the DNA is TGTGCCAGCAGCTTAGAGCCAGCGGGCCTGGCCGAGCAGTACTTC. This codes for CASSLEPAGLAEQYF.

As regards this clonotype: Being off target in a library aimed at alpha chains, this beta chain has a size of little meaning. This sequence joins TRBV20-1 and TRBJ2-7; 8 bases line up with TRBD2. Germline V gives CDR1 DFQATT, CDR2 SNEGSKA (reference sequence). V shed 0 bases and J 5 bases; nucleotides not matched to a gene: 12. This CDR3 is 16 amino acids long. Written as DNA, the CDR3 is TGCAGTGCTAGAGATCGTAGGCTAGCGGGTTCTAACGAGCAGTACTTC. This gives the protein CSARDRRLAGSNEQYF.

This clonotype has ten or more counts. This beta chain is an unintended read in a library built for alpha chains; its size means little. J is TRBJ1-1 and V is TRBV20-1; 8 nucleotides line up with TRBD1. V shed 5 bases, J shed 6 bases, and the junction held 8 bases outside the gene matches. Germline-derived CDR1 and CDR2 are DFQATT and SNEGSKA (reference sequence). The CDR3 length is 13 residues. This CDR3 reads CSAPPQGASEAFF. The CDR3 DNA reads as TGCAGTGCTCCTCCCCAGGGGGCATCTGAAGCTTTCTTT.

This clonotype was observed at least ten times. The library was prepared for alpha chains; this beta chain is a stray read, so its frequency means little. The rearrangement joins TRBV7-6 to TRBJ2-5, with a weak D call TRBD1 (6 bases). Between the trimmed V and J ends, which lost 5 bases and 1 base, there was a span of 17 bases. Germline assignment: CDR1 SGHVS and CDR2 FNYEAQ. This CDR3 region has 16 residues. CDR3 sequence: CASSTGQTVIQETQYF. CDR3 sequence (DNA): TGTGCCAGCAGCACTGGACAGACCGTTATCCAAGAGACCCAGTACTTC.

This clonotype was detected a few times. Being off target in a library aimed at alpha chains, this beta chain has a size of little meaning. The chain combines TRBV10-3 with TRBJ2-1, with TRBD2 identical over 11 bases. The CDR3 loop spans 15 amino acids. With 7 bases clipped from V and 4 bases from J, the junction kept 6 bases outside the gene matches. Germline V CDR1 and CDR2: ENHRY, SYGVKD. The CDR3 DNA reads TGTGCCATCAATCCGGGACTAGCGGAGTACAATGAGCAGTTCTTC. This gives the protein CAINPGLAEYNEQFF.

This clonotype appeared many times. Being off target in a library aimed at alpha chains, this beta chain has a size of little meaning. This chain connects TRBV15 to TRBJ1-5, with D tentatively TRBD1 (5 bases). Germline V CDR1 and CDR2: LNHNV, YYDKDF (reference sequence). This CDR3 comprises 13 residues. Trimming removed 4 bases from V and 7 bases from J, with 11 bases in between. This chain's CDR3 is CATSTGEVQPQHF. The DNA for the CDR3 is TGTGCCACCAGCACGGGGGAGGTCCAGCCCCAGCATTTT.

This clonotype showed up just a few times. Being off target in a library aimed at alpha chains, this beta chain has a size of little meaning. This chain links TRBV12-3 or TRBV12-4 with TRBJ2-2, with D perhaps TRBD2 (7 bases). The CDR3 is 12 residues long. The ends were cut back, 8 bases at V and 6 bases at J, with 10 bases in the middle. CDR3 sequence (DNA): TGTGCCAGCTTAGGGGGGGCCGGGGAGCTGTTTTTT. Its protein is CASLGGAGELFF.

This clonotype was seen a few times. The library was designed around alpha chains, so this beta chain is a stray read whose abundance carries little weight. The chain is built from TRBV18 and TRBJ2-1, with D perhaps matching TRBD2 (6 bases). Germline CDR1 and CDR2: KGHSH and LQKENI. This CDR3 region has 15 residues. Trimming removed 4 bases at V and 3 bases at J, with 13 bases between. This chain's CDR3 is CASSQRDSGYNEQFF. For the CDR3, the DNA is TGTGCCAGCTCACAGAGGGACTCAGGCTACAATGAGCAGTTCTTC.

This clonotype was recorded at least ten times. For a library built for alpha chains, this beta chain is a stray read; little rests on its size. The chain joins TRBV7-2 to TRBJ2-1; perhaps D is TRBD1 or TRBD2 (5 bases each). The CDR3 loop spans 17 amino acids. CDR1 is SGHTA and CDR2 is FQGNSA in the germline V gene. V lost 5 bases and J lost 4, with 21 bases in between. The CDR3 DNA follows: TGTGCCAGCAGCCCCCCCCGGGGCGTAATTGGTTACAATGAGCAGTTCTTC. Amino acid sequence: CASSPPRGVIGYNEQFF.

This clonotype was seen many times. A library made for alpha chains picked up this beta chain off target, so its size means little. CDR3 DNA: TGTGCCAGCAAAGTACCTGGGAGGCCCGGGGGCGAGCAGTACTTC. This gives the protein CASKVPGRPGGEQYF. This chain links TRBV6-5 with TRBJ2-7; a weak D match, TRBD2 (6 bases). The CDR3 extends over 15 amino acids. Trimming removed 7 bases from V and 6 bases from J, with 22 bases in between. Germline CDR1 MNHEY, CDR2 SVGAGI.

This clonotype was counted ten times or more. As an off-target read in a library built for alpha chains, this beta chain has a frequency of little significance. This CDR3 is CASSLLAGGSYEQYF. DNA of the CDR3: TGTGCCAGCAGCTTATTAGCGGGAGGGTCCTACGAGCAGTACTTC. The chain uses TRBV7-6 and TRBJ2-7; 11 nucleotides agree with TRBD2. The CDR3 has 15 amino acids. With V trimmed by 2 bases and J by 1 base, 1 base remained unmatched. Germline V lookup: CDR1 SGHVS, CDR2 FNYEAQ.